One T cell receptor (beta chain) is described in this entry. This record comes from a study of blood T cell repertoires in COVID-19. Study as a whole: Samples of COVID-19 (acute and convalescent) were obtained from the United States, Italy and Spain. In each case, the material was cDNA or gDNA derived from T cells, B-cell-depleted T cells, or PBMCs.

This CDR3 spans 13 amino acids. Germline assignment: CDR1 LGHNT and CDR2 FRNRAP. Trimming removed 5 bases from V and 3 bases from J; junction bases left unmatched: 4. Participant reports of clinical history set cohort assignment. Using immunoSEQ multiplex PCR, the repertoire was profiled, and TCRdb retains in-frame clones only, with some absent. The sample has approximately 300,000 clones, nearly 90% seen once; the top ten hold 5.5% to 6%. Sequences were obtained from PBMCs or T cells enriched from blood (not recorded which). The rearrangement uses TRBV12-5 and TRBJ2-7, with 7 nucleotides matching TRBD1. The TCR sequence derives from a woman in her twenties or thirties who had recovered from COVID-19. CDR3 sequence: CASGTTGYYEQYF. The DNA for the CDR3 is TGTGCTAGTGGTACGACAGGGTACTACGAGCAGTACTTC.